The 7 T cell receptor beta chains in this list originate from one sample, sequenced in a study of T cell clones after liver transplantation. Generated by immunoSEQ multiplex PCR, the TCRdb table keeps only in-frame clones and is missing some. The data contain more than 95,000 clones, roughly nine tenths of them seen just once; the ten biggest clones take up more than 0.8%. The sample here was CD4+ T cells from blood, taken 12 months after liver transplant. The origin of the receptors is a human patient who received a liver transplant. Some T cells may be graft donor cells.

This clone is a singleton in its sample. This sequence joins TRBV11-3 and TRBJ2-3; 7 bases are a match to TRBD2. The CDR3 spans 16 residues. Germline loops: CDR1 SGHNT, CDR2 YENEEA. V lost 1 base and J lost 2; bases outside the gene matches: 6. CDR3 loop: CASSLGGGSYTDTQYF. The CDR3 DNA follows: TGTGCCAGCAGCTTAGGAGGCGGGAGCTACACAGATACGCAGTATTTT.

V is TRBV2 and J is TRBJ2-7; 8 nucleotides align to TRBD1. The CDR3 covers 13 residues. Trimming removed 8 bases from V and 2 bases from J; junction bases left unmatched: 5. Germline CDR1 SNHLY, CDR2 FYNNEI. The CDR3 DNA follows: TGTGCCAGCCGAGACAGGGGCGCCTACGAGCAGTACTTC. Its protein product is CASRDRGAYEQYF.

Here the CDR3 reads CASSYSGYQETQYF. CDR3 DNA: TGTGCCAGCAGTTACTCGGGGTACCAAGAGACCCAGTACTTC. V and J are TRBV6-7 and TRBJ2-5; D call uncertain. TRBV6-7 is identified as an open reading frame with a role that is uncertain. The CDR3 totals 14 residues. Trimming removed 0 bases from V and 0 bases from J, with 5 bases in between.

The chain employs TRBV19 and TRBJ2-5; D is undetermined. The CDR3 length is 13 residues. V was clipped by 3 bases and J by 3 bases, with 8 bases between them. Per germline, CDR1 LNHDA and CDR2 SQIVND (reference sequence). The CDR3: CASSIPGKETQYF. The CDR3 coding sequence is TGTGCCAGTAGTATTCCGGGTAAAGAGACCCAGTACTTC.

The rearrangement joins TRBV18 to TRBJ2-2; a possible D gene is TRBD1 (5 bases). Trimming shortened V by 3 bases and J by 6 bases, and 11 bases separated the two germline ends. Germline lookup yields CDR1 KGHSH and CDR2 LQKENI. The CDR3 sequence is 14 residues long. CDR3 DNA: TGTGCCAGCTCACCGGGGCCTGGGGCCGGGGAGCTGTTTTTT. Translating it yields CASSPGPGAGELFF.

The chain employs TRBV19 and TRBJ1-5; 9 bases align to TRBD1. J gave up 3 bases and V 9 bases, and 12 bases lay outside the gene matches. The CDR3 spans 16 residues. Germline V gene data show CDR1 as LNHDA and CDR2 as SQIVND (reference sequence). The CDR3 sequence: CASDPRDRVVNQPQHF. The CDR3 DNA is TGTGCCAGCGACCCCCGGGACAGGGTAGTCAATCAGCCCCAGCATTTT.

The chain recombines TRBV5-1 with TRBJ2-5, with 7 bases that match TRBD1. The germline V gene has CDR1 SGHRS and CDR2 YFSETQ. This CDR3 has 16 amino acids. Trimming removed 1 base from V and 2 bases from J; junction bases left unmatched: 8. The chain's CDR3 is CASSLKQGSLQETQYF. DNA for the CDR3: TGCGCCAGCAGCTTGAAACAGGGGTCCTTACAAGAGACCCAGTACTTC. Using reference TRBV5-1 and TRBJ2-5 for the parts outside the CDR3, the full variable domain is KAGVTQTPRYLIKTRGQQVTLSCSPISGHRSVSWYQQTPGQGLQFLFEYFSETQRNKGNFPGRFSGRQFSNSRSEMNVSTLELGDSALYLCASSLKQGSLQETQYFGPGTRLLVL.